The rows below give T cell receptor beta chains drawn from one sample of a study of T cell repertoires in cytomegalovirus infection. Each CDR3 protein gets one entry after TCRdb re-called the reads with MiXCR. The table lists fewer than 650,000 distinct CDR3 sequences, approximately 40% of them singletons. No cognate antigen is known for these TCRs. The sequencing here drew on cultured PBMCs, taken from culture after CMV antigen stimulation. Receptors were obtained from a human donor in good health (CMV status not recorded). Some clones in this sample may be carry-over from other donors' samples. Each CDR3 is given with its conserved first and last residue. A D gene is named only where the DNA matches it firmly. The size entry is marked missing in some rows and otherwise reads once, few, many or a size class.

j_gene: TRBJ2-3; d_gene: TRBD2; v_gene: TRBV11-1; abundance: NA; CDR3nt: TGTGCCAGCACCAAAGACGGGGGGGGAGGAGATACGCAGTATTTT; CDR3aa: CASTKDGGGGDTQYF
j_gene: TRBJ2-4; d_gene: NA; v_gene: TRBV7-2; abundance: NA; CDR3nt: TGTGCCAGCAGCTTATATGCTCAGACTAGTGTGATTCAGTACTTC; CDR3aa: CASSLYAQTSVIQYF
j_gene: TRBJ2-1; d_gene: TRBD2; v_gene: TRBV7-2; abundance: once; CDR3nt: TGTGCCAGCAGCTGGACCGGGACTAGGGAGTTGGAGCAGTTCTTC; CDR3aa: CASSWTGTRELEQFF
j_gene: TRBJ1-1; d_gene: NA; v_gene: TRBV29-1; abundance: once; CDR3nt: TGCAGCGGAGGGGGAATGAACACTGAAGCTTTCTTT; CDR3aa: CSGGGMNTEAFF
j_gene: TRBJ2-1; d_gene: NA; v_gene: TRBV28; abundance: few; CDR3nt: TGTGCCAGCAGTTCCCAGGTTAAGCTCGACAATGAGCAGTTCTTC; CDR3aa: CASSSQVKLDNEQFF
j_gene: TRBJ2-4; d_gene: TRBD1; v_gene: TRBV27; abundance: NA; CDR3nt: TGTGCCAGCAGCAGGGGGCAGGGTCAGGCCAAAAACATTCAGTACTTC; CDR3aa: CASSRGQGQAKNIQYF
j_gene: TRBJ2-7; d_gene: NA; v_gene: TRBV6-2/TRBV6-3; abundance: few; CDR3nt: TGTGCCAGCGCCATCTCCTACGAGCAGTACTTC; CDR3aa: CASAISYEQYF
j_gene: TRBJ1-3; d_gene: NA; v_gene: TRBV6-1; abundance: many; CDR3nt: TGTGCCAGCCATACACGCTTGTTCGGTGGAAACACCATATATTTT; CDR3aa: CASHTRLFGGNTIYF
j_gene: TRBJ2-1; d_gene: NA; v_gene: TRBV7-2; abundance: many; CDR3nt: TGTGCCAGCAGCTCTTGGGGCTCCTACAATGAGCAGTTCTTC; CDR3aa: CASSSWGSYNEQFF
j_gene: TRBJ2-7; d_gene: NA; v_gene: TRBV7-8; abundance: few; CDR3nt: TGTGCCAGCAGCTATCTGTGGCGGCCAGCATCCTACGAGCAGTACTTC; CDR3aa: CASSYLWRPASYEQYF